This T cell receptor (beta chain) is from a study of blood T cell repertoires in COVID-19 (TCRdb year 2020). Looking at the study overall: Collaborator samples came from the United States, Italy and Spain and covered acute and convalescent phases of COVID-19. The material from the prospective study consisted of cDNA or gDNA derived from T cells, B-cell-depleted T cells, or PBMCs. The dataset comprised deeply sampled blood TCRbeta repertoires from subjects exposed to, actively infected with, or recovered from COVID-19. Sample metadata almost always included a de-identified subject ID, COVID-19 status, age in years and sex. Where available, HLA class I and class II types were obtained from metadata supplied by the sample provider rather than from assay-based typing. The repertoires were made available in a free public database intended to serve as a resource for research on the immune response to SARS-CoV-2. The samples were drawn from the first 160 participants of the ongoing ImmuneRACE study and from 1,254 subjects provided by 6 global collaborators.

The paper as a whole reports these results and caveats: Clinical and demographic metadata were provided uncurated, with the amount varying by source and participant.

Each collaborating institution followed its own protocols to collect whole blood in K2EDTA tubes. For TCRbeta analysis, collaborator samples were shipped as frozen whole blood, as isolated PBMCs, or as DNA extracted from either sample type. As regards this clone: What this receptor recognizes is not known. No base quality values were provided; no much bigger clone lies one nucleotide off.

TCRbeta CDR3 regions were amplified from genomic DNA using the immunoSEQ Assay, a bias-controlled multiplex PCR. Per the authors' processing: Within the assay, amplification of reference gene primers was used to estimate how many nucleated cells each sample contained. To quantify the absolute abundance of each unique TCRbeta CDR3 rearrangement, sequence reads were collapsed and filtered. For each sample, productive Simpson clonality was calculated as the square root of Simpson's diversity index across productive rearrangements. TCRdb retrieved this table from immuneACCESS and kept in-frame rearrangements only. Not all clones are present; in checked studies, unresolved V genes account for under half, and no reason is known for the remainder. V and J calls plus clone size are reproduced from that table; the DNA served to infer D and trimming. The sample profile shows approximately 470,000 clones; approximately 83% of them were found once. Of the sample, under 4% falls within the top ten clones.

The receptor was isolated from a human donor in a cohort sampled during active COVID-19. Sequenced sample: peripheral blood.

Read as DNA, the sequence is TGTGCCAGCACCATAAACTCCGGGACAGGGGCTGAAAAACTGTTTTTT. This sequence encodes CASTINSGTGAEKLFF. The chain is encoded by TRBV28 joined to TRBJ1-4, and TRBD1 matches 10 of the central bases. The CDR3 spans 16 residues, from the cysteine through the phenylalanine. The CDR3 DNA has 48 bases and is translated from base 1. From V the trimming removes 7 bases and from J it removes 7 bases, while the gene matches leave 12 bases of the junction unaccounted for. The germline V gene sets CDR1 to MDHEN and CDR2 to SYDVKM.